Listed below are T cell receptor beta chains from one sample, sequenced in a study of blood T cell repertoires in COVID-19. Data came from immunoSEQ multiplex PCR; TCRdb stores just in-frame clones and leaves some out. Of 250,000 to 300,000 clones listed, about four fifths are singletons. The sequencing sample was made of peripheral blood. These receptors were taken from a man aged 80 or over with acute or convalescent COVID-19. CDR3s include the opening cysteine and the closing phenylalanine or tryptophan.

J: TRBJ2-2
length: 15
V: TRBV18
CDR3: CASSPTTTNTGELFF

J: TRBJ1-2
length: 11
V: TRBV19
CDR3: CASSTGYGYTF

J: TRBJ2-3
length: 14
V: TRBV7-3
CDR3: CASSLIASTDTQYF

J: TRBJ1-5
length: 18
V: TRBV15
CDR3: CATSGFGALTGDTQPQHF

J: TRBJ2-3
length: 11
V: TRBV29-1
CDR3: CSVHGSYTQYF

J: TRBJ2-7
length: 13
V: TRBV19
CDR3: CASSIGEGDEQYF

J: TRBJ1-1
length: 14
V: TRBV25-1
CDR3: CASRPDRKRNEAFF

J: TRBJ2-3
length: 17
V: TRBV28
CDR3: CASTQGGAAGLTDTQYF

J: TRBJ2-5
length: 15
V: TRBV6-6
CDR3: CASSLGAVVQETQYF

J: TRBJ2-7
length: 14
V: TRBV2
CDR3: CASSEGSGTYEQYF

J: TRBJ1-1
length: 15
V: TRBV7-6
CDR3: CASSLAPQGGAEAFF

J: TRBJ1-2
length: 14
V: TRBV6-6
CDR3: CASSYPTGHDGYTF

J: TRBJ1-6
length: 15
V: TRBV10-3
CDR3: CAISEGAGGTSPLHF

J: TRBJ2-1
length: 15
V: TRBV7-3
CDR3: CASSPGTSGYNEQFF

J: TRBJ1-2
length: 12
V: TRBV28
CDR3: CASSSWSGGYTF

J: TRBJ2-2
length: 17
V: TRBV9
CDR3: CASSVGSRISDTGELFF

J: TRBJ1-6
length: 16
V: TRBV2
CDR3: CASSEAGDRVLSPLHF

J: TRBJ2-7
length: 16
V: TRBV21-1
CDR3: CASSTTGVIIIYEQYF

J: TRBJ2-5
length: 15
V: TRBV7-6
CDR3: CASSLAVGGQETQYF

J: TRBJ1-1
length: 14
V: TRBV7-2
CDR3: CASRIGQLDTEAFF

J: TRBJ2-7
length: 14
V: TRBV28
CDR3: CASTPATGGYEQYF

J: TRBJ2-1
length: 12
V: TRBV4-2
CDR3: CASSQDSDEQFF

J: TRBJ2-5
length: 17
V: TRBV4-1
CDR3: CASSQEPFGGARETQYF

J: TRBJ2-3
length: 12
V: TRBV2
CDR3: CASSLLTDTQYF

J: TRBJ2-5
length: 13
V: TRBV5-1
CDR3: CASSSSGRETQYF

J: TRBJ2-5
length: 14
V: TRBV10-2
CDR3: CASSESWASQSQYF

J: TRBJ2-5
length: 15
V: TRBV5-4
CDR3: CASSFSGNTVETQYF

J: TRBJ2-1
length: 14
V: TRBV9
CDR3: CASSGTGKRNEQFF

J: TRBJ2-1
length: 16
V: TRBV7-3
CDR3: CASSPNGRARGNEQFF

J: TRBJ2-1
length: 17
V: TRBV2
CDR3: CASIPDSYMSSYNEQFF

J: TRBJ1-2
length: 17
V: TRBV28
CDR3: CASEELPGRRPNYGYTF

J: TRBJ2-7
length: 13
V: TRBV11-2
CDR3: CASSLDNPYEQYF

J: TRBJ2-4
length: 13
V: TRBV10-2
CDR3: CASKLEDRTIQYF

J: TRBJ2-1
length: 16
V: TRBV7-3
CDR3: CASSLRLAGGYNEQFF

J: TRBJ2-1
length: 14
V: TRBV5-5
CDR3: CASSFSGVYNEQFF

J: TRBJ1-2
length: 13
V: TRBV3-1/TRBV3-2
CDR3: CASSQLTGYGYTF

J: TRBJ2-7
length: 14
V: TRBV7-8
CDR3: CASSRSGGPYEQYF

J: TRBJ2-7
length: 14
V: TRBV19
CDR3: CASSMTGQGYEQYF

J: TRBJ1-1
length: 12
V: TRBV3-1/TRBV3-2
CDR3: CASSQGTGFAFF

J: TRBJ2-1
length: 18
V: TRBV7-3
CDR3: CASSTGLAGGGAYNEQFF

J: TRBJ2-7
length: 14
V: TRBV21-1
CDR3: CARLALAPSYEQYF

J: TRBJ2-3
length: 16
V: TRBV6-1
CDR3: CASSVMGLAGGDTQYF

J: TRBJ2-2
length: 16
V: TRBV7-3
CDR3: CASSYSGVANTGELFF

J: TRBJ2-1
length: 14
V: TRBV3-1/TRBV3-2
CDR3: CASSLSGSRDEQFF

J: TRBJ2-7
length: 15
V: TRBV5-4
CDR3: CASSPQGILSYEQYF

J: TRBJ1-2
length: 14
V: TRBV2
CDR3: CASSDSTGGYGYTF

J: TRBJ2-5
length: 13
V: TRBV5-1
CDR3: CASRGSRAETQYF

J: TRBJ1-3
length: 16
V: TRBV11-3
CDR3: CASSFGPPGSGNTIYF

J: TRBJ2-5
length: 15
V: TRBV9
CDR3: CASSVEGTSGEAQYF

J: TRBJ2-5
length: 14
V: TRBV13
CDR3: CASSDSGEQETQYF

J: TRBJ2-5
length: 16
V: TRBV7-2
CDR3: CASSRTSGGLKETQYF